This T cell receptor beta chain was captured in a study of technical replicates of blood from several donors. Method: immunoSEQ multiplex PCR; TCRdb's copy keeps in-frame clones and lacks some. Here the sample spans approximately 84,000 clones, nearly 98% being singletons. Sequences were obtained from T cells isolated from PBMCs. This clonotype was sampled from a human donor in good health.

CDR3 region: CASSQAGYREIAEQYF. The CDR3 nucleotides read TGCGCCAGCAGCCAAGCCGGGTATAGGGAGATCGCCGAGCAGTACTTC. The V and J genes are TRBV4-1 and TRBJ2-7; possibly TRBD2 for D (5 bases). The CDR3 has 16 residues. Trimming removed 1 base from V and 6 bases from J, with 19 bases in between. Germline CDR1 MGHRA, CDR2 YSYEKL.